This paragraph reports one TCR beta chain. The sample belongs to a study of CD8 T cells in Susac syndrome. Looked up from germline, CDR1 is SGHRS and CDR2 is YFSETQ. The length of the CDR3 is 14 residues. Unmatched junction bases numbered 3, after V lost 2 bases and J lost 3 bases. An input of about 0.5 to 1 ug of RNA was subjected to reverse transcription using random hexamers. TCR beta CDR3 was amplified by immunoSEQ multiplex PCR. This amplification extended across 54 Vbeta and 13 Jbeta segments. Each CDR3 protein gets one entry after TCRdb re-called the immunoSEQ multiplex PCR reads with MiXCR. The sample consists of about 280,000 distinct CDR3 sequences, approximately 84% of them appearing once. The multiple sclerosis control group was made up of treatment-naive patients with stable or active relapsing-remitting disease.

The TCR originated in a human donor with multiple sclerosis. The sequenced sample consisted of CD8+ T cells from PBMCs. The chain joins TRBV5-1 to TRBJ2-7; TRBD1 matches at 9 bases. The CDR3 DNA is TGCGCCAGCAGCTTCCGGGACAGGGACTACGAGCAGTACTTC. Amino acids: CASSFRDRDYEQYF.